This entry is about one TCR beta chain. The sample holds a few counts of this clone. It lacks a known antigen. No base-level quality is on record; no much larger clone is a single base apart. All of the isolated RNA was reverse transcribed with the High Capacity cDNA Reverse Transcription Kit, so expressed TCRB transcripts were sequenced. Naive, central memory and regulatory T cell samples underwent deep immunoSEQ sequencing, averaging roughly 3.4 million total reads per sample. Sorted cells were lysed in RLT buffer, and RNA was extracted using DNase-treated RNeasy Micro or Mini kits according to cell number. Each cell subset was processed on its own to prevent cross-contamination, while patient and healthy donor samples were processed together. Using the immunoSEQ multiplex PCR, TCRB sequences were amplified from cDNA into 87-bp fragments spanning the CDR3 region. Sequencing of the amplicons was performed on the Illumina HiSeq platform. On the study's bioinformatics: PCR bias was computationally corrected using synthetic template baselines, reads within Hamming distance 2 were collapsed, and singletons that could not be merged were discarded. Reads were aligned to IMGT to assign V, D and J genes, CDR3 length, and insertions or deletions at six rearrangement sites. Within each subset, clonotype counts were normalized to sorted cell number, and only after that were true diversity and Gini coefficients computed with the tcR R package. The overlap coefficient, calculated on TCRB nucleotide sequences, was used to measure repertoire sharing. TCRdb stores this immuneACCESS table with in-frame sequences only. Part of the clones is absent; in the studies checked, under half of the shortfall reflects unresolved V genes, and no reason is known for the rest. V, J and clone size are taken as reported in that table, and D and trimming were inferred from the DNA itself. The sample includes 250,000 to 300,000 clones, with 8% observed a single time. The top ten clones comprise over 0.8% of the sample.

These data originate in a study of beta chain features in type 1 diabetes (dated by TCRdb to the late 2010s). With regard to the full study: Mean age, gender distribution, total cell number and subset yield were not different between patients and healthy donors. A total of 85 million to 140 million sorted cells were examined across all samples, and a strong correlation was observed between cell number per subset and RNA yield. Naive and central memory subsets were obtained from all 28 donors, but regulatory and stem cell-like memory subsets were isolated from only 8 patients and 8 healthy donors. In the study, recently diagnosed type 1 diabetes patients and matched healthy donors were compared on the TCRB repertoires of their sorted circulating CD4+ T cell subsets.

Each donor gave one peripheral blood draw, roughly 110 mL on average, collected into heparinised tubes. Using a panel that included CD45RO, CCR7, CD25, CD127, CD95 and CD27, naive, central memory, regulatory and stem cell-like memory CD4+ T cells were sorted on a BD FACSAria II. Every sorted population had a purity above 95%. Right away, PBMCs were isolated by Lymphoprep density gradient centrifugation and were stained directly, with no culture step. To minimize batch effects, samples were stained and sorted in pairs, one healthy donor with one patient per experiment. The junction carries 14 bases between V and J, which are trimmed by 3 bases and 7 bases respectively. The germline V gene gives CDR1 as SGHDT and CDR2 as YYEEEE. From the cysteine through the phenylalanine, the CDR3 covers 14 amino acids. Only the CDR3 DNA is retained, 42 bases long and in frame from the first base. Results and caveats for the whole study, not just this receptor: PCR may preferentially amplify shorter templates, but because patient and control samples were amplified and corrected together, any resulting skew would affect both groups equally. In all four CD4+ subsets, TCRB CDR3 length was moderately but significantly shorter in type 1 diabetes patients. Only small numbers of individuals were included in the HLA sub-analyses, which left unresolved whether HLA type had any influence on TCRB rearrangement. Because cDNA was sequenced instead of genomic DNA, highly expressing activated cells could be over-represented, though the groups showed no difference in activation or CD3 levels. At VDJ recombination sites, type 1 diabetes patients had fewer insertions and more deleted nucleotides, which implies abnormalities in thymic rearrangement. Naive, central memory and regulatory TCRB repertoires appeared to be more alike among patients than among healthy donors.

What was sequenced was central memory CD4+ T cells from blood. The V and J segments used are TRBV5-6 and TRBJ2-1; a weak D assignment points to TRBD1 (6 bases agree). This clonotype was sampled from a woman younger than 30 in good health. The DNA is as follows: TGTGCCAGCAGCTATGGGACACTTCAAAATGAGCAGTTCTTC. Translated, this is CASSYGTLQNEQFF.